Presented here are 31 T cell receptor beta chains from one specimen sequenced in a study of blood T cell repertoires in COVID-19. Sequencing used immunoSEQ multiplex PCR; TCRdb keeps in-frame clones, though not all of them. The sample consists of 150,000 to 200,000 clones, approximately 88% of them appearing once. The sequenced material came from PBMCs or T cells enriched from blood (not recorded which). These receptors came from a woman under 30 who had recovered from COVID-19.

This chain joins TRBV28 and TRBJ1-5; D not resolved. V lost 6 bases to trimming and J lost 3 bases, with 15 bases between them. Germline CDR1 is MDHEN and CDR2 is SYDVKM. The CDR3 spans 15 residues. CDR3 residues: CASSPAGRDNQPQHF. The DNA for the CDR3 is TGTGCCAGCAGCCCCGCGGGGAGGGACAATCAGCCCCAGCATTTT. The full variable domain, completed using reference TRBV28 and TRBJ1-5, is DVKVTQSSRYLVKRTGEKVFLECVQDMDHENMFWYRQDPGLGLRLIYFSYDVKMKEKGDIPEGYSVSREKKERFSLILESASTNQTSMYLCASSPAGRDNQPQHFGDGTRLSIL.

The chain couples TRBV3-1 (or the pseudogene TRBV3-2) to TRBJ1-1, with D uncertain. The V and J ends lost 2 bases and 9 bases respectively, with 13 bases between them. CDR1 and CDR2 (germline): LGHDT, YNNKEL (reference sequence). This CDR3 region has 13 residues. CDR3 DNA: TGTGCCAGCAGCCAAAGGGAAACCGGGAAAGCTTTCTTT. This codes for CASSQRETGKAFF.

The chain carries TRBV10-2 and TRBJ1-1; D is unresolved. V was shortened by 5 bases and J by 1 base, with 11 bases between the two germline ends. The germline gives CDR1 WSHSY, CDR2 SAAADI. The CDR3 is 14 amino acids. The CDR3 reads CASSPFGWNTEAFF. CDR3 coding DNA: TGCGCCAGCAGTCCATTCGGGTGGAACACTGAAGCTTTCTTT.

V usage is TRBV4-1 and J usage is TRBJ2-1; 10 bases map to TRBD2. The germline gives CDR1 MGHRA, CDR2 YSYEKL. Losses at the gene ends were 4 bases for V and 9 bases for J; bases not matched to a gene: 15. This CDR3 region has 17 residues. The CDR3 here is CASSPSEASGSVSEQFF. The CDR3 DNA sequence: TGCGCCAGCAGCCCGTCGGAGGCTAGCGGGAGCGTAAGTGAGCAGTTCTTC.

The rearrangement links TRBV4-2 to TRBJ1-4, with 7 positions matching TRBD1. The J segment lost 8 bases and the V segment lost 4 bases, leaving 7 bases of the junction unmatched. CDR1 and CDR2 (germline): LGHNA, YNFKEQ. This CDR3 comprises 14 residues. The DNA for the CDR3 is TGTGCCAGCAGCCCCGACAGGGTGGGGGAAAAACTGTTTTTT. Its translation: CASSPDRVGEKLFF.

This chain links TRBV7-9 with TRBJ2-5; D perhaps matches TRBD2 (5 bases). Deletions cut 1 base from V and 7 bases from J, with 16 bases between. CDR1 and CDR2 from the germline V gene are SEHNR and FQNEAQ (reference sequence). This CDR3 comprises 15 residues. Written as DNA, the CDR3 is TGTGCCAGCAGCTTAGTTGTGGGCGCCGGAGGGACCCAGTACTTC. Amino acids: CASSLVVGAGGTQYF.

The J gene is TRBJ1-5, the V gene TRBV6-5; D is possibly TRBD1 (5 bases). The germline V gene has CDR1 MNHEY and CDR2 SVGAGI. Trimming took 7 bases from V and 5 from J, leaving 9 bases between them. The CDR3 runs to 12 residues. CDR3 DNA: TGTGCCAGCACCGGGGGTCATCAGCCCCAGCATTTT. Translating gives CASTGGHQPQHF.

The chain uses TRBV5-1 and TRBJ1-1; maybe TRBD1 (6 bases). This CDR3 is 14 amino acids long. Trimming cost V 4 bases and J 6 bases, with 16 bases left between them. CDR1 and CDR2 (germline): SGHRS, YFSETQ. The CDR3 loop is CASSAGTGFAEAFF. The CDR3 DNA reads as TGCGCCAGCAGCGCCGGAACAGGGTTTGCTGAAGCTTTCTTT.

The CDR3 DNA sequence: TGTGCCAGCAGTTTATGGCCGGGACTAGCGGGGGGCCCGGTGGGGGCGCAGTATTTT. This translates into CASSLWPGLAGGPVGAQYF. The chain has TRBV27 and TRBJ2-3, with TRBD2 matching 15 bases. The CDR3 consists of 19 residues. CDR1 is MNHEY, CDR2 SMNVEV, per germline (reference sequence). Losses at the gene ends were 1 base for V and 10 bases for J; bases not matched to a gene: 15.

The J gene is TRBJ2-7, the V gene TRBV3-1 (or the pseudogene TRBV3-2); TRBD2 aligns across 13 bases. Germline V gene data show CDR1 as LGHDT and CDR2 as YNNKEL (reference sequence). The CDR3 spans 16 residues. V shed 5 bases, J shed 3 bases, and the junction held 7 bases outside the gene matches. CDR3 sequence (DNA): TGTGCCAGCAGCACCCGCACTAGCGGGGGGGGCTACGAGCAGTACTTC. As protein: CASSTRTSGGGYEQYF.

This sequence joins TRBV7-8 and TRBJ1-2; the D gene is possibly TRBD1 (5 bases). The CDR3 totals 18 residues. Trimming stripped 5 bases from V and 5 bases from J, with 27 bases between. CDR1 is SGHVS, CDR2 FQNEAQ, per germline. This CDR3 is CASSRFRFDSPNPYGYTF. The CDR3, as DNA: TGTGCCAGCAGCCGTTTTAGATTCGACAGCCCCAACCCGTATGGCTACACCTTC.

The chain combines TRBV27 with TRBJ2-7, with 7 positions matching TRBD1. Germline loops: CDR1 MNHEY, CDR2 SMNVEV (reference sequence). This CDR3 region has 13 residues. V trimming: 3 bases; J trimming: 3 bases; junction bases outside the gene matches: 2. The CDR3 DNA follows: TGTGCCAGCAGTTTTGACAGGGTCTACGAGCAGTACTTC. As protein: CASSFDRVYEQYF.

V usage is TRBV7-2 and J usage is TRBJ2-3; D uncertain. There are 14 residues in the CDR3. CDR1 is SGHTA, CDR2 FQGNSA, per germline. Between the trimmed V and J ends, which lost 4 bases and 5 bases, there was a span of 13 bases. CDR3 sequence: CASSSVTPRDTQYF. The CDR3 coding sequence is TGTGCCAGCAGCTCGGTGACTCCGAGAGATACGCAGTATTTT.

The genes are TRBV3-1 (or the pseudogene TRBV3-2) and TRBJ1-2, with 9 positions matching TRBD1. With V trimmed by 8 bases and J by 8 bases, 6 bases remained unmatched. CDR1 is LGHDT and CDR2 is YNNKEL in the germline V gene (reference sequence). The CDR3 runs 12 residues. CDR3 DNA sequence: TGTGCCAGCCGACAGGGGGATTGGGGCTACACCTTC. Amino acids: CASRQGDWGYTF.

The chain couples TRBV6-2 or TRBV6-3 to TRBJ2-1, with TRBD1 matching 11 bases. CDR1 and CDR2 (germline): MNHEY, SVGEGT. The length of the CDR3 is 14 residues. V dropped 4 bases and J dropped 5; count of bases not matched to a gene: 1. The CDR3 here is CASSWTGGHNEQFF. The CDR3 region has the DNA TGTGCCAGCAGTTGGACAGGGGGCCACAATGAGCAGTTCTTC.

Only one count was recorded for this clone. The chain employs TRBV11-2 and TRBJ2-3; 7 nucleotides match TRBD2. The CDR3 consists of 15 residues. Germline CDR1 is SGHAT and CDR2 is FQNNGV. Trimming at V came to 3 bases and at J to 1 base, leaving 4 bases not matched to a gene. CDR3 sequence reads: CASSLGGSGTDTQYF. The DNA of the CDR3 is TGTGCCAGCAGCTTGGGCGGGAGTGGCACAGATACGCAGTATTTT.

This chain joins TRBV2 and TRBJ2-5; D unresolved. The germline CDR1 and CDR2 sequences are SNHLY and FYNNEI. There are 13 residues in the CDR3. Trimming shortened V by 4 bases and J by 5 bases, and 11 bases separated the two germline ends. CDR3 DNA sequence: TGTGCCAGCAGTGTTGGGCCCCCGGAGACCCAGTACTTC. This gives the protein CASSVGPPETQYF.

The chain links TRBV6-5 to TRBJ1-1; perhaps TRBD1 as D (5 bases). The V end was cut by 3 bases, the J end by 6 bases, with 17 bases between. CDR3 length equals 15 residues. Germline V CDR1 and CDR2: MNHEY, SVGAGI. In nucleotides, the CDR3 is TGTGCCAGCAGTTATCGGGGGACTCTTTTTCCTGAAGCTTTCTTT. Protein product: CASSYRGTLFPEAFF.

The CDR3 reads CASSLGGGSYTEAFF. The CDR3 DNA sequence: TGTGCCAGCAGCTTAGGGGGCGGATCTTACACTGAAGCTTTCTTT. The chain couples TRBV7-2 to TRBJ1-1; weak D call: TRBD1 (5 bases). The germline V gene has CDR1 SGHTA and CDR2 FQGNSA. This CDR3 spans 15 amino acids. V shed 1 base and J shed 3 bases, with 12 bases lying between them.

The CDR3, as DNA: TGCAGTGCTAGTACACTAGCGAGATACAATGAGCAGTTCTTC. It codes for CSASTLARYNEQFF. This chain links TRBV20-1 with TRBJ2-1; 7 positions match TRBD2. J gave up 4 bases and V 3 bases, and 6 bases lay outside the gene matches. This CDR3 has 14 residues. CDR1 and CDR2 (germline): DFQATT, SNEGSKA (reference sequence).

This clone occurred once. The chain couples TRBV7-2 to TRBJ2-5; D remains ambiguous. Germline CDR1 reads SGHTA; CDR2 reads FQGNSA. Trimming took off 1 base at V and 5 bases at J, with 5 bases between the two ends. The CDR3 length is 12 residues. Here the CDR3 DNA reads TGTGCCAGCAGCTTAGGGCTGGAGACCCAGTACTTC. It codes for CASSLGLETQYF.

CDR3 sequence (DNA): TGTGCCAGCACCCCCTCGGGGTTAGGTCAGCCCCAGCATTTT. Protein: CASTPSGLGQPQHF. The chain is built from TRBV6-5 and TRBJ1-5; unclear D gene. The V end lost 7 bases, the J end lost 6 bases, and 16 bases lay between the germline ends. CDR3 length: 14 amino acids. CDR1 and CDR2 from the germline V gene are MNHEY and SVGAGI.

The J gene is TRBJ1-4, the V gene TRBV27; TRBD1 agrees at 10 bases. This CDR3 comprises 18 residues. Germline V lookup: CDR1 MNHEY, CDR2 SMNVEV (reference sequence). The V and J ends lost 2 bases and 6 bases, in that order; junction bases with no gene match: 12. In DNA, the CDR3 is TGTGCCAGCAGTTTAGGCTCTAACCGGGACAGGGGTGATGAAAAACTGTTTTTT. Its translation is CASSLGSNRDRGDEKLFF.

The chain combines TRBV28 with TRBJ2-5; 9 nucleotides align to TRBD2. The germline V gene has CDR1 MDHEN and CDR2 SYDVKM. Trimming cost V 3 bases and J 2 bases; bases outside gene matches: 4. The CDR3 is 15 amino acids. CDR3 DNA sequence: TGTGCCAGCAGTTTCGTAGGACTAGCGCAAGAGACCCAGTACTTC. Encoded protein: CASSFVGLAQETQYF.

CDR3 sequence (DNA): TGTGCCAGCAGCCTCGACAGGGGCACTGAAGCTTTCTTT. Translating it yields CASSLDRGTEAFF. The chain is built from TRBV11-1 and TRBJ1-1, with TRBD1 identical over 8 bases. Looked up from germline, CDR1 is SGHAT and CDR2 is FQDESV (reference sequence). CDR3 length: 13 amino acids. V trimming: 5 bases; J trimming: 4 bases; junction bases outside the gene matches: 3.

This chain uses TRBV5-5 with TRBJ2-1; TRBD1 matches 9 bases. From germline, CDR1 is SGHKS and CDR2 YYEKEE (reference sequence). The CDR3 has 14 residues. CDR3 region: CADTLTGGFEEQFF. CDR3 DNA sequence: TGTGCAGACACCCTGACAGGGGGGTTCGAGGAGCAGTTCTTC.

V gene TRBV11-2 combines with J gene TRBJ1-1; TRBD1 might be the D (6 bases). There are 14 residues in the CDR3. V was cut by 2 bases and J by 7 bases, with 14 bases left in between. Germline values: CDR1 SGHAT, CDR2 FQNNGV. The CDR3 is CASSLRAGAGEAFF. CDR3 coding DNA: TGTGCCAGCAGCTTAAGGGCAGGGGCCGGTGAAGCTTTCTTT.

The CDR3 sequence is CASSQDWVKRGRQETQYF. In nucleotides, the CDR3 is TGTGCCAGCAGCCAAGACTGGGTCAAGCGGGGTCGACAAGAGACCCAGTACTTC. The J gene is TRBJ2-5, the V gene TRBV3-1 (or the pseudogene TRBV3-2); 7 nucleotides line up with TRBD2. The CDR3 sequence is 18 residues long. Trimming at V came to 0 bases and at J to 2 bases, leaving 12 bases not matched to a gene. CDR1 and CDR2 from the germline V gene are LGHDT and YNNKEL (reference sequence).

V usage is TRBV19 and J usage is TRBJ1-5, with D possibly matching TRBD1 (5 bases). V was trimmed by 7 bases and J by 7 bases, leaving 20 bases between them. The germline CDR1 and CDR2 sequences are LNHDA and SQIVND (reference sequence). CDR3 length: 15 amino acids. The CDR3 DNA reads TGTGCCAGTAAGGACACGGACCTCGGAAGGCAGCCCCAGCATTTT. Translated: CASKDTDLGRQPQHF.

V gene TRBV6-6 combines with J gene TRBJ2-7; maybe TRBD2 (5 bases). This CDR3 spans 14 amino acids. The V end lost 1 base, the J end lost 2 bases, and 9 bases lay between the germline ends. The germline gives CDR1 MNHNY, CDR2 SVGAGI (reference sequence). Here the CDR3 reads CASSYLEGAYEQYF. The CDR3 nucleotides read TGTGCCAGCAGTTACTTAGAGGGTGCCTACGAGCAGTACTTC.

The V and J genes are TRBV7-9 and TRBJ2-1; D is perhaps TRBD2 (6 bases). This CDR3 region has 16 residues. Germline CDR1 reads SEHNR; CDR2 reads FQNEAQ (reference sequence). V lost 5 bases and J 7 bases, leaving 21 bases between the germline ends. CDR3 sequence (DNA): TGTGCCAGCAGCGCCCGCCCCGGGTTAGCGGAAAATGAGCAGTTCTTC. As protein: CASSARPGLAENEQFF.